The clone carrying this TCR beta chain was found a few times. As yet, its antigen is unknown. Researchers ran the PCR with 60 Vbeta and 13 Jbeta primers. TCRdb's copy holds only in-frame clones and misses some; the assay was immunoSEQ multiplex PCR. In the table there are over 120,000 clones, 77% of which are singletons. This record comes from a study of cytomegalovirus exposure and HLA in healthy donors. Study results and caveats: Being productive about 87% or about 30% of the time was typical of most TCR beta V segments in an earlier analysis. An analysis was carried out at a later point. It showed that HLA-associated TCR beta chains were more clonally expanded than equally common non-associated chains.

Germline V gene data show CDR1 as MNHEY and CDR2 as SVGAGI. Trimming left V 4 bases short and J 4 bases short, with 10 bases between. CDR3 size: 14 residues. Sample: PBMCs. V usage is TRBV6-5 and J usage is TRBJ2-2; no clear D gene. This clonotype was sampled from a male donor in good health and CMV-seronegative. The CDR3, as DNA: TGTGCCAGCAGTTCCACATTCGTCACCGGGGAGCTGTTTTTT. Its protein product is CASSSTFVTGELFF.